This TCR beta chain was profiled in a study of blood T cell repertoires in COVID-19. Study overall: PBMCs, B-cell-depleted T cells, or T cells were the source of the cDNA or gDNA that made up the material.

Per the study methods: Amplification of reference gene primers provided the estimated nucleated cell counts. Generated by immunoSEQ multiplex PCR, the TCRdb table keeps only in-frame clones and is missing some. D and trimming come from the DNA, and the V and J calls and clone size come from that table. The top ten clones hold approximately 0.8% of a sample with 150,000 to 200,000 clones, approximately 90% of them seen once. This CDR3 spans 17 amino acids. Germline-derived CDR1 and CDR2 are DFQATT and SNEGSKA (reference sequence). Trimming took 3 bases from V and 1 from J; bases not matched to a gene: 11. Each participant's cohort was designated according to participant-reported clinical history.

This TCR came from a woman between 18 and 30 years old who had recovered from COVID-19. Sequenced sample: PBMCs or T cells enriched from blood (not recorded which). The chain links TRBV20-1 to TRBJ1-1; 10 nucleotides align to TRBD1. For the CDR3, the DNA is TGCAGTGCTAGTCCCCGGACAGGGGGGGGCCCGAACACTGAAGCTTTCTTT. This gives the protein CSASPRTGGGPNTEAFF.